Sequencing of this T cell receptor beta chain was carried out in a study of radiation and T cells in renal cell carcinoma. Notes on the study in general: No pretreatment tumor biopsies were available for baseline clonotypes. From baseline, blood top tumor clonotypes peaked at 2 weeks post-radiation.

Sequencing used immunoSEQ multiplex PCR; TCRdb keeps in-frame clones, though not all of them. The sample consists of some 80,000 clones, 75% to 90% of them appearing once. Regarding this clone: Its antigen is still unknown.

This CDR3 contains 14 residues. The germline gives CDR1 MNHNS, CDR2 SASEGT. V was shortened by 4 bases and J by 8 bases, with 15 bases between the two germline ends. Noted time point: blood 4 weeks post-SBRT, at nephrectomy. The treatment is: 15 Gy SBRT to primary tumor, nephrectomy 4 weeks later. Nephrectomy followed 15 Gy stereotactic body radiation by 4 weeks. Blood was sampled at baseline, 2 weeks and 4 weeks after SBRT. This TCR came from an older woman with renal cell carcinoma. The V call is TRBV6-1, the J call TRBJ2-1, with D possibly TRBD2 on 6 matching bases. This sample comprised blood, obtained from a patient whose treatment included radiotherapy and nephrectomy. The CDR3 is CASSAGLRDYEQFF. In DNA, the CDR3 is TGTGCCAGCAGTGCGGGGCTAAGGGACTATGAGCAGTTCTTC.